The clone carrying this TCR beta chain has just a few counts. Antigen: not known. Both 60 Vbeta primers and 13 Jbeta primers went into the PCR. Generated by immunoSEQ multiplex PCR, the TCRdb table keeps only in-frame clones and is missing some. Of around 97,000 clones listed, roughly 10% are singletons. The record originates from a study of cytomegalovirus exposure and HLA in healthy donors. The CDR3 totals 15 residues. V gave up 5 bases and J gave up 1 base; unmatched junction bases: 8. Germline CDR1 reads SGHTA; CDR2 reads FQGNSA. In nominal health when sampled, donors likely had unrecorded immune exposures nonetheless. Study-wide findings and caveats: The authors judged a highly shared variant cluster likely a sequencing artifact. Most of the TCR beta V segments (in an earlier analysis) were productive either about 87% or about 30% of the time.

This chain joins TRBV7-2 and TRBJ2-7, with TRBD2 matching over 7 bases. Sequenced material: PBMCs. The source is a man aged 50 to 60 in good health and CMV-seropositive. The CDR3 loop is CASSITSASSYEQYF. The CDR3 DNA reads as TGTGCCAGCAGCATTACTAGCGCCTCTTCCTACGAGCAGTACTTC. The full variable domain, completed using reference TRBV7-2 and TRBJ2-7, is GAGVSQSPSNKVTEKGKDVELRCDPISGHTALYWYRQSLGQGLEFLIYFQGNSAPDKSGLPSDRFSAERTGGSVSTLTIQRTQQEDSAVYLCASSITSASSYEQYFGPGTRLTVT.